The T cell receptor (beta chain) under discussion was sequenced for a study of somatic mutations in cytotoxic T cells in rheumatoid arthritis. In the study overall: A roughly 32 ml EDTA sample of patient blood was drawn right after diagnosis, before any treatment.

Whole-study results and caveats: Antigens targeted by the expanded CD8+ clones were unknown. For rheumatoid arthritis patients, the slight TRBV07 underrepresentation lacked multiple-comparison adjustment. CD8+ T cells showed clonality that did not differ significantly between patients with rheumatoid arthritis and age-matched healthy controls.

This clone was counted only a few times. Antigen unknown. Trimming took 5 bases from V and 0 from J, leaving 17 bases between them. CDR3 length equals 16 residues. Germline CDR1 is SGHAT and CDR2 is FQNNGV. Sequenced by immunoSEQ multiplex PCR; TCRdb stores in-frame clones only, minus some. The data hold roughly 20,000 clones, with approximately 80% observed a single time. The sequence was collected from an adult with rheumatoid arthritis. V is TRBV11-2 and J is TRBJ2-7; possibly TRBD1 for D (5 bases). Sequenced: CD8+ T cells sorted from blood. CDR3 protein: CASSATFDSRSYEQYF. The CDR3 nucleotides are TGTGCCAGCAGCGCCACGTTTGACAGCCGCTCCTACGAGCAGTACTTC.